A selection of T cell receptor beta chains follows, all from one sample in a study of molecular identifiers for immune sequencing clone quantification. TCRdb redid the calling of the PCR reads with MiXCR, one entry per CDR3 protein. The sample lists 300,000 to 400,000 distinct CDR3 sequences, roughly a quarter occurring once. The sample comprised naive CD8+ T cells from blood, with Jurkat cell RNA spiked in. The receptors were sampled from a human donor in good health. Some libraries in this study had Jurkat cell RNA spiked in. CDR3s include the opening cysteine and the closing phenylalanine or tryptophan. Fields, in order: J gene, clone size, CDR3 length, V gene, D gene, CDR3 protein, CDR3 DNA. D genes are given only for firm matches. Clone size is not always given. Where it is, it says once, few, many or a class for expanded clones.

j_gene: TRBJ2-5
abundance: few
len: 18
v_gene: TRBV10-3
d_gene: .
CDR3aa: CAISESLAISQTQETQYF
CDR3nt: TGTGCCATCAGTGAGTCTTTGGCCATTTCCCAAACCCAAGAGACCCAGTACTTC

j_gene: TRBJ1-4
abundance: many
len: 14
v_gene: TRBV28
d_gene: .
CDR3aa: CASSFRDSGEKLFF
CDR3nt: TGTGCCAGCAGTTTCCGGGACTCGGGGGAAAAACTGTTTTTT

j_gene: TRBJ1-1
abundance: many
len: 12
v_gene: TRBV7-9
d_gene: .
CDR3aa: CASRPSNTEAFF
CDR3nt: TGTGCCAGCAGGCCCTCGAACACTGAAGCTTTCTTT

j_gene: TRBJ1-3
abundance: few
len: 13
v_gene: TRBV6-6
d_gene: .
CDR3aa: CASSSGAGNTIYF
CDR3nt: TGTGCCAGCAGCTCAGGGGCTGGAAACACCATATATTTT

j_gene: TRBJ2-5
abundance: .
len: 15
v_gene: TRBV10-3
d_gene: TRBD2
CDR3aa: CAISLGASGRETQYF
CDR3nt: TGTGCCATCAGTCTCGGTGCTAGCGGGAGAGAGACCCAGTACTTC

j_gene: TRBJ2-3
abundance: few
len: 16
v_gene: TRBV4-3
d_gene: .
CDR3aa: CASSQDRSGHTDTQYF
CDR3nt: TGCGCCAGCAGCCAAGATCGGTCAGGGCACACAGATACGCAGTATTTT

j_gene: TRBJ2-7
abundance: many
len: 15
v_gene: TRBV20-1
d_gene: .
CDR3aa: CSAPKTGPGVYEQYF
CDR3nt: TGCAGTGCTCCAAAGACAGGCCCCGGCGTTTACGAGCAGTACTTC

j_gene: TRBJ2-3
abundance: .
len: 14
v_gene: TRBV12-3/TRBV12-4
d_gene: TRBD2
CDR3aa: CARSYSGSTDTQYF
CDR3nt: TGTGCCCGCAGTTATAGCGGGTCTACAGATACGCAGTATTTT

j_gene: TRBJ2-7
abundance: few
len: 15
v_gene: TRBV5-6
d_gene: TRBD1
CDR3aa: CASSQDRGGFYEQYF
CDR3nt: TGTGCCAGCAGCCAAGACAGGGGCGGATTCTACGAGCAGTACTTC

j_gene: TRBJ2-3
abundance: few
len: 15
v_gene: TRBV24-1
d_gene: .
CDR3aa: CATSESGPPGDTQYF
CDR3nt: TGTGCCACCAGTGAATCTGGACCCCCAGGCGATACGCAGTATTTT

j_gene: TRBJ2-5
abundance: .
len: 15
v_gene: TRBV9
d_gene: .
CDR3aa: CASSVEGSGQETQYF
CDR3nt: TGTGCCAGCAGCGTAGAGGGTAGCGGCCAAGAGACCCAGTACTTC

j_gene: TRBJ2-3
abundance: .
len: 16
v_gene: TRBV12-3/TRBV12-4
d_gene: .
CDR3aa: CASRSPGGQNTDTLYF
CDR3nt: TGTGCCAGCCGCTCGCCCGGGGGACAGAACACAGATACGCTGTATTTT

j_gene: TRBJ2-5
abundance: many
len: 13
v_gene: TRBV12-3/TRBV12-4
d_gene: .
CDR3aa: CASFEAEQETQYF
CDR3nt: TGTGCCAGCTTTGAGGCAGAGCAAGAGACCCAGTACTTC

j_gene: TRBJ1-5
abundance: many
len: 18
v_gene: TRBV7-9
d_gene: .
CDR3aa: CASSLGPAGGWSNQPQHF
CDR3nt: TGTGCCAGCAGCTTAGGCCCGGCGGGAGGTTGGAGCAATCAGCCCCAGCATTTT

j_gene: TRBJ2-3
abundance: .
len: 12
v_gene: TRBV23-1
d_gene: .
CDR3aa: CASRPRINTQYF
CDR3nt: TGCGCCAGCCGTCCTCGGATAAATACGCAGTATTTT

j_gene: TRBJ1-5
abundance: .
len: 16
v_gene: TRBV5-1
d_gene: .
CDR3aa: CASSLEPAGSNQPQHF
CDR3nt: TGCGCCAGCAGCTTGGAGCCAGCGGGGAGCAATCAGCCCCAGCATTTT